The next 4 T cell receptor beta chains were all read from a single sample in a study of cytomegalovirus exposure and HLA in healthy donors. The assay was immunoSEQ multiplex PCR, and TCRdb's table has in-frame clones only and misses some. The repertoire consists of fewer than 65,000 clones, with 80% to 90% occurring once and the leading ten covering about 15%. The material sequenced was PBMCs. These receptors were obtained from a woman younger than 30 in good health and CMV-seronegative.

The CDR3 DNA sequence: TGTGCCAGCAGCTTAAGTTTGTGGCAGCGCAGAGACCAAGAGACCCAGTACTTC. Translation: CASSLSLWQRRDQETQYF. The chain recombines TRBV11-1 with TRBJ2-5; D is unresolved. V was cut by 2 bases and J by 0 bases, with 19 bases left in between. The CDR3 consists of 18 residues. The germline CDR1 and CDR2 sequences are SGHAT and FQDESV (reference sequence).

The chain links TRBV18 to TRBJ2-3, with D possibly TRBD1 on 6 matching bases. V lost 3 bases to trimming and J lost 2 bases, with 6 bases between them. Germline V gene lookup returns CDR1 KGHSH and CDR2 LQKENI. There are 13 residues in the CDR3. The CDR3 is CASSPGATDTQYF. Here the CDR3 DNA reads TGTGCCAGCTCACCGGGGGCCACAGATACGCAGTATTTT.

V and J are TRBV2 and TRBJ1-2; TRBD1 aligns across 7 bases. With V trimmed by 7 bases and J by 3 bases, 5 bases remained unmatched. This CDR3 is built from 13 residues. The V gene's germline CDR1 is SNHLY and CDR2 FYNNEI. The CDR3 DNA follows: TGTGCCAGCACCGGGACAGAAGACTATGGCTACACCTTC. Its protein is CASTGTEDYGYTF.

The rearrangement links TRBV9 to TRBJ2-1; maybe TRBD2 (5 bases). The germline CDR1 and CDR2 sequences are SGDLS and YYNGEE. CDR3 length equals 14 residues. Trimming took off 4 bases at V and 7 bases at J, with 15 bases between the two ends. The CDR3 is CASSRNEGENEQFF. In nucleotides, the CDR3 is TGTGCCAGCAGCCGGAACGAGGGCGAGAATGAGCAGTTCTTC.